A selection of T cell receptor beta chains follows, all from one sample in a study of blood T cell repertoires in COVID-19. The data were produced by immunoSEQ multiplex PCR, yet TCRdb's version contains in-frame clones alone and is incomplete. The sample lists about 200,000 clones; 86% were seen once. The sequenced sample consisted of PBMCs or T cells enriched from blood (not recorded which). Every receptor here comes from a man aged 40-49 years with acute COVID-19. The CDR3 runs from the conserved cysteine through the conserved F or W.

CDR3	V	J
CASSVSGVYQETQYF	TRBV5-1	TRBJ2-5
CASAGTGYSPLHF	TRBV30	TRBJ1-6
CATGLDRSEYNEQFF	TRBV24-1	TRBJ2-1
CASSALLSGNTIYF	TRBV7-9	TRBJ1-3
CASSSTANYGYTF	TRBV12-3/TRBV12-4	TRBJ1-2
CASSEGLAGVKETQYF	TRBV2	TRBJ2-5
CASSDSGRQAGELFF	TRBV5-1	TRBJ2-2
CASRLDGGYEAFF	TRBV12-2	TRBJ1-1
CASSLELAGGREQFF	TRBV5-1	TRBJ2-1
CASSPVSGNTYEQYF	TRBV18	TRBJ2-7